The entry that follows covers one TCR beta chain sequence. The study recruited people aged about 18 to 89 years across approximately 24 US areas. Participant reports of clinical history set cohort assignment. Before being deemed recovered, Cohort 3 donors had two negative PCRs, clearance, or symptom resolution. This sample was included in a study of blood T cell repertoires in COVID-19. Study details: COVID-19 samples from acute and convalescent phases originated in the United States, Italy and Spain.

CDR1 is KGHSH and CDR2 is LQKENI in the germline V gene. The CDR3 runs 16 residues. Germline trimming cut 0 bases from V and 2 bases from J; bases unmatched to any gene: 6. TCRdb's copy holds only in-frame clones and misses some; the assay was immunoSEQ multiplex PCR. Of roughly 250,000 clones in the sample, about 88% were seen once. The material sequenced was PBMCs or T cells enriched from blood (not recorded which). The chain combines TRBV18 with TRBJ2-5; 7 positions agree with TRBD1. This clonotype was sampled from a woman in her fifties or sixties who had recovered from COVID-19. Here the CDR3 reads CASSPPTGQLQETQYF. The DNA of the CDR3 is TGTGCCAGCTCACCACCCACGGGACAGCTACAAGAGACCCAGTACTTC.